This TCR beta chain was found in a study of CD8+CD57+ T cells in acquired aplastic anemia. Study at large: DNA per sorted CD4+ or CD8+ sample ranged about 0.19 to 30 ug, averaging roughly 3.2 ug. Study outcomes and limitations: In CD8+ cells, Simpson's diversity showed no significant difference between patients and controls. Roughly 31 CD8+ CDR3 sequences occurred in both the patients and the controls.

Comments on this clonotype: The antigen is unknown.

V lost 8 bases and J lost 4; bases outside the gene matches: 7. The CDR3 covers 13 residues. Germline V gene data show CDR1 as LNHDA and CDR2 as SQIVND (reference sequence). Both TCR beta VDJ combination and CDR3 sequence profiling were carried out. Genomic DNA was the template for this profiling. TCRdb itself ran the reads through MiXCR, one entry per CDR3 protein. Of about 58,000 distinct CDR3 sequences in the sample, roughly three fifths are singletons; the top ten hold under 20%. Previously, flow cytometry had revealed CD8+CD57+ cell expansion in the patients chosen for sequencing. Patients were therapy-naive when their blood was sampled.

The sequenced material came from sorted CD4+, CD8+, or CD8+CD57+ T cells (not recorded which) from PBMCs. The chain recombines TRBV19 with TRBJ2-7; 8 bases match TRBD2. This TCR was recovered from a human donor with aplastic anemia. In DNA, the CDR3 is TGTGCCAGTTCGCGGGGGGAACTTTACGAGCAGTACTTC. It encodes CASSRGELYEQYF.